This TCR beta chain was identified in a study of T cell responses to AZD1222 COVID-19 vaccine. Background on the study: Doses given second, at about 4 or about 12 weeks, were pooled.

Here immunoSEQ multiplex PCR was the method, and the copy in TCRdb shows in-frame clones only, minus some. The sample lists about 160,000 clones; more than 80% were seen once. The length of the CDR3 is 17 residues. The ends lost 1 base at V and 0 bases at J; junction bases unmatched: 5. The germline V gene encodes CDR1 SGHVS and CDR2 FQNEAQ. V is TRBV7-8 and J is TRBJ2-1; 8 bases fit TRBD2. The source is an adult in good health. The material sequenced was peripheral blood, taken on day 0 of AZD1222 vaccination. DNA for the CDR3: TGTGCCAGCAGCTTAGGAGGCGGGGGGTACTCCTACAATGAGCAGTTCTTC. Translating it yields CASSLGGGGYSYNEQFF.